The TCR beta chain under discussion was sequenced for a study of blood T cell repertoires in COVID-19. Whole-study context: Researchers got acute and convalescent COVID-19 samples from the United States, Italy and Spain. T cells, B-cell-depleted T cells, or PBMCs supplied cDNA or gDNA.

Original methodology: Estimation of nucleated cell counts relied on the amplification of reference gene primers. Only in-frame clones appear in the TCRdb table, and some are missing; sequencing was by immunoSEQ multiplex PCR. The DNA was the basis for D and trimming; V, J and clone size are from that table. The table records tens of thousands of clones, 82% of them present only once. This clonotype was obtained from a human donor with acute or convalescent COVID-19. The donor label of this sample is uncertain. The sample taken for sequencing was peripheral blood.

The DNA of the CDR3 is TGTGCCAGCAGAGATTGGCGGGAGGGGACTGAGCAGTTCTTC. Translating it yields CASRDWREGTEQFF. This chain links TRBV6-5 with TRBJ2-1; 9 bases match TRBD2. CDR1 and CDR2 (germline): MNHEY, SVGAGI. J was trimmed by 9 bases and V by 6 bases; bases with no gene match: 9. The CDR3 is 14 residues long.